The entry below describes one TCR beta chain. Its target is unknown. The data stem from a study of cytomegalovirus exposure and HLA in healthy donors. Study summary: Inside one of the first data releases sat about 91 million unique TCRs taken from HLA-typed donors. Study results and caveats: HLA alleles were associated with some 16,000 TCR beta sequences in a later analysis at 0.05 false discovery rate.

J was trimmed by 2 bases and V by 6 bases; bases with no gene match: 5. This CDR3 spans 15 amino acids. In germline, CDR1 is LNHDA, CDR2 SQIVND (reference sequence). Vbeta (60) and Jbeta (13) primers were used in the PCR. Clones were sequenced by immunoSEQ multiplex PCR, and TCRdb holds only the in-frame ones, with some missing. The sample has approximately 150,000 clones; 65% to 85% are singletons. The rearrangement links TRBV19 to TRBJ2-7, with 12 bases matching TRBD2. This sequence was found in a male donor in good health and CMV-seronegative. The sample taken for sequencing was PBMCs. CDR3 amino acids: CASRRTSGTAYEQYF. The CDR3 nucleotides are TGTGCCAGTAGACGGACTAGCGGGACCGCCTACGAGCAGTACTTC.